This T cell receptor (beta chain) originates from a study of T cell clones after liver transplantation. In the study overall: Standard immunosuppression, with no induction, continued until 12-24 months after transplant.

The data were produced by immunoSEQ multiplex PCR, yet TCRdb's version contains in-frame clones alone and is incomplete. Of nearly 45,000 clones detected, just over 85% appear once; the ten largest clones hold 2% to 2.5%. The V gene end was trimmed by 4 bases and the J gene end by 6 bases; junction bases not matched to a gene: 3. Germline V CDR1 and CDR2: SGDLS, YYNGEE. The CDR3 sequence is 15 residues long. Material: CD4+ T cells from blood, obtained 24 months after liver transplant. The chain has TRBV9 and TRBJ1-6; TRBD1 aligns across 11 bases. The clonotype was recovered from a human patient who received a liver transplant. Some T cells may arise from the graft donor. The CDR3 coding sequence is TGTGCCAGCAGCTTAGGGACAGGGGGTAATTCACCCCTCCACTTT. It translates to CASSLGTGGNSPLHF.